Described below is a single T cell receptor (beta chain) sequence and its context. Antigen specificity is unknown. Healthy bone marrow donors supplied every sample. The PCR had 60 Vbeta and 13 Jbeta primers. This table comes from immunoSEQ multiplex PCR, and its TCRdb copy is limited to in-frame clones, with some not included. Counted here are approximately 200,000 clones, roughly 79% occurring once; the ten biggest clones make up 1.5% to 2%. This record comes from a study of cytomegalovirus exposure and HLA in healthy donors. Study outcomes and limitations: Sequencing had likely introduced a cluster of highly shared sequence variants as an artifact.

The sequence was obtained from a young man in good health and CMV-seronegative. Sequenced: PBMCs.

The CDR3 DNA reads as TGTGCCAGCAGGGCCGCGGGGGCGGGAGAGACCCAGTACTTC. Its protein is CASRAAGAGETQYF. The chain has TRBV28 and TRBJ2-5; tentatively, D is TRBD2 (7 bases). CDR3 length: 14 residues. Trimming pared 6 bases from V and 4 bases from J, leaving 15 bases between. Per germline, CDR1 MDHEN and CDR2 SYDVKM.